This T cell receptor beta chain was identified during a study of blood T cells in healthy people across ages. Whole-study findings and limits: Per million T cells, TCR beta diversity dropped roughly linearly as age increased. More naive CD4+ cells and higher diversity were found in long-lived than in aged donors.

A J-beta primer mix and a sample-barcoded 5' primer were used in a second PCR of about 7 to 12 cycles. Samples each returned at least 3 million CDR3-containing paired-end reads. TCRdb re-analysed the 5' RACE reads in MiXCR, keeping a single row per CDR3 protein. Of over 1,300,000 distinct CDR3 sequences in the sample, around 59% were seen once. This clonotype was seen a few times. The antigen is undetermined. Per individual sample, total RNA of at least 5.5 micrograms was extracted. The germline gives CDR1 MNHEY, CDR2 SVGAGI. This CDR3 is built from 14 residues. Trimming took off 8 bases at V and 5 bases at J, with 18 bases between the two ends.

The sequenced material came from blood. The clonotype was recovered from a man between 18 and 29 years old in good health. The chain couples TRBV6-5 to TRBJ2-5, with D possibly TRBD2 on 6 matching bases. Here the CDR3 reads CASRTGLKGETQYF. The CDR3 coding sequence is TGTGCCAGCCGGACGGGACTCAAAGGGGAGACCCAGTACTTC.